These 20 T cell receptor beta chains originate from one sample sequenced in a study of early T cells in non-severe SARS-CoV-2 infection. TCRdb fed the 5' RACE reads into MiXCR, producing one record per CDR3 protein. The sample includes 25,000 to 35,000 distinct CDR3 sequences, 6.6% seen only once; the top ten take approximately 2.5%. Sequencing used whole blood. The receptors were gathered from an adult who was a healthcare worker with PCR-confirmed SARS-CoV-2 infection or an uninfected control (not recorded which).

The V call is TRBV20-1, the J call TRBJ2-1, with a possible D match to TRBD2 (6 bases). Trimming removed 3 bases from V and 0 bases from J, with 9 bases in between. CDR3 size: 14 residues. CDR1 and CDR2 (germline): DFQATT, SNEGSKA (reference sequence). The CDR3 region has the DNA TGCAGTGCTAGTTCCGGGAGCTCCTACAATGAGCAGTTCTTC. This encodes CSASSGSSYNEQFF.

This clonotype was seen ten or more times. The chain joins TRBV28 to TRBJ2-7, with 10 bases aligning to TRBD2. Trimming cost V 4 bases and J 4 bases; bases outside gene matches: 7. The germline V gene has CDR1 MDHEN and CDR2 SYDVKM. The CDR3 sequence is 15 residues long. CDR3 DNA sequence: TGTGCCAGCAGTTCCAAAGGACTAGCGGAATACGAGCAGTACTTC. Translation: CASSSKGLAEYEQYF.

Judged by abundance, this clonotype is medium-sized. V usage is TRBV7-8 and J usage is TRBJ2-1, with 10 bases matching TRBD2. J gave up 3 bases and V 5 bases, and 13 bases lay outside the gene matches. Per the germline V gene, CDR1 is SGHVS and CDR2 is FQNEAQ. The length of the CDR3 is 18 residues. The CDR3 bases are TGTGCCAGCAGCCTCGGACTAGCGGAGCCGCTTTTCTACAATGAGCAGTTCTTC. It translates to CASSLGLAEPLFYNEQFF.

This clonotype was picked up many times. The J gene is TRBJ2-3, the V gene TRBV30, with D unclear. CDR1 and CDR2 (germline): GTSNPN, SVGIG (reference sequence). Trimming stripped 5 bases from V and 4 bases from J, with 13 bases between. The CDR3 has 13 amino acids. The CDR3 spells CAWSHRGADTQYF. The CDR3 bases are TGTGCCTGGTCGCACCGAGGCGCAGATACGCAGTATTTT.

In its sample, this clonotype was seen many times. The V call is TRBV6-1, the J call TRBJ2-1, with D maybe TRBD2 (5 bases). CDR3 length: 15 amino acids. Trimming cost V 8 bases and J 0 bases, with 14 bases left between them. Germline-derived CDR1 and CDR2 are MNHNS and SASEGT. The CDR3 loop is CASLRAISSYNEQFF. The CDR3 nucleotides read TGTGCCAGCCTGAGGGCGATTAGCTCCTACAATGAGCAGTTCTTC.

CDR3 coding DNA: TGTGCCAGCAACCCGACGGGTAGCGGGAGAACGGATGAGCAGTTCTTC. Its translation is CASNPTGSGRTDEQFF. V usage is TRBV7-9 and J usage is TRBJ2-1; 9 nucleotides agree with TRBD2. Trimming took 7 bases from V and 8 from J; bases not matched to a gene: 15. Germline V CDR1 and CDR2: SEHNR, FQNEAQ (reference sequence). CDR3 length: 16 amino acids.

This clonotype came up a few times. This chain connects TRBV24-1 to TRBJ1-2; D gene uncertain. Germline-derived CDR1 and CDR2 are KGHDR and SFDVKD. Between the trimmed V and J ends, which lost 3 bases and 1 base, there was a span of 8 bases. This CDR3 is built from 14 residues. The CDR3, as DNA: TGTGCCACCAGTGATATTCAAGTTAACTATGGCTACACCTTC. It is translated as CATSDIQVNYGYTF.

This clonotype has only a few counts. The chain carries TRBV7-2 and TRBJ1-5; D possibly corresponds to TRBD1 (5 bases). Germline V lookup: CDR1 SGHTA, CDR2 FQGNSA. Trimming took off 2 bases at V and 4 bases at J, with 6 bases between the two ends. This CDR3 region has 13 residues. The CDR3 region is CASSLPGNQPQHF. The CDR3, as DNA: TGTGCCAGCAGCTTACCAGGGAATCAGCCCCAGCATTTT.

This clonotype is medium-sized within its sample. J is TRBJ2-6 and V is TRBV7-2; tentatively, D is TRBD1 (5 bases). Trimming stripped 6 bases from V and 0 bases from J, with 9 bases between. From germline, CDR1 is SGHTA and CDR2 FQGNSA. The CDR3 consists of 15 residues. Here the CDR3 reads CASSRQYSGANVLTF. The CDR3 coding sequence is TGTGCCAGCAGTCGACAGTACTCTGGGGCCAACGTCCTGACTTTC.

The genes are TRBV4-1 and TRBJ2-7; 12 bases align to TRBD2. Germline CDR1 is MGHRA and CDR2 is YSYEKL. J gave up 5 bases and V 4 bases, and 3 bases lay outside the gene matches. The CDR3 consists of 14 residues. This CDR3 is CASSPGLAGHEQYF. The CDR3 bases are TGCGCCAGCAGCCCCGGACTAGCGGGGCACGAGCAGTACTTC.

This clonotype was counted many times. The chain carries TRBV20-1 and TRBJ1-5, with D maybe TRBD1 (6 bases). The CDR3 runs to 19 residues. Trimming stripped 0 bases from V and 2 bases from J, with 23 bases between. Germline loops: CDR1 DFQATT, CDR2 SNEGSKA (reference sequence). This CDR3 is CSARDQETGVLKGNQPQHF. The DNA of the CDR3 is TGCAGTGCTAGAGATCAGGAGACAGGAGTCCTGAAGGGCAATCAGCCCCAGCATTTT.

This clonotype was observed at least ten times. This chain links TRBV6-1 with TRBJ2-2; D gene uncertain. The CDR3 contains 13 residues. V lost 6 bases and J lost 6, with 11 bases in between. The germline V gene encodes CDR1 MNHNS and CDR2 SASEGT. The CDR3 DNA follows: TGTGCCAGCAGACTCCTATCGTCCGGGGAGCTGTTTTTT. It encodes CASRLLSSGELFF.

This clonotype has ten or more counts. This chain joins TRBV12-3 or TRBV12-4 and TRBJ1-1; a possible D gene is TRBD1 (6 bases). Trimming removed 8 bases at V and 4 bases at J, with 20 bases between. The CDR3 spans 15 residues. The CDR3 reads CASSGLGGVITEAFF. CDR3 DNA sequence: TGTGCCAGCTCGGGACTAGGGGGGGTTATCACTGAAGCTTTCTTT.

This clonotype was observed many times. V is TRBV28 and J is TRBJ1-1; D not certain. V shed 6 bases and J shed 1 base, with 12 bases lying between them. The CDR3 has 14 amino acids. Germline V CDR1 and CDR2: MDHEN, SYDVKM. The CDR3 spells CASRSSGANTEAFF. CDR3 bases: TGTGCCAGCAGATCATCAGGCGCGAACACTGAAGCTTTCTTT.

The sample holds many counts of this clonotype. V usage is TRBV27 and J usage is TRBJ1-5, with 7 bases aligning to TRBD1. This CDR3 has 17 amino acids. Germline V gene data show CDR1 as MNHEY and CDR2 as SMNVEV (reference sequence). V dropped 5 bases and J dropped 0; count of bases not matched to a gene: 10. Here the CDR3 DNA reads TGTGCCAGCAGTCCGATGACAGGGTTGGTTAGCAATCAGCCCCAGCATTTT. It yields the protein CASSPMTGLVSNQPQHF.

The chain joins TRBV5-5 to TRBJ2-1; TRBD2 agrees at 10 bases. The CDR3 has 15 residues. The V gene end was trimmed by 1 base and the J gene end by 9 bases; junction bases not matched to a gene: 7. Germline CDR1 and CDR2: SGHKS and YYEKEE (reference sequence). This chain's CDR3 is CASSLLLAGVSEQFF. The CDR3 region has the DNA TGTGCCAGCAGCTTGCTCCTAGCGGGAGTTTCTGAGCAGTTCTTC.

This clonotype was seen at least ten times. The chain carries TRBV7-2 and TRBJ2-7; 7 nucleotides agree with TRBD2. This CDR3 contains 12 residues. CDR1 and CDR2 from the germline V gene are SGHTA and FQGNSA. Trimming took 4 bases from V and 9 from J; bases not matched to a gene: 6. The CDR3: CASSSLLALQYF. The CDR3 bases are TGTGCCAGCAGCTCCCTACTAGCGTTGCAGTACTTC.

This clonotype showed up just a few times. The chain employs TRBV12-3 or TRBV12-4 and TRBJ2-3; 12 bases line up with TRBD2. This CDR3 is built from 15 residues. Unmatched junction bases numbered 5, after V lost 6 bases and J lost 4 bases. CDR3 bases: TGTGCCAGCAGCCTGACTAGCGGGAGCGCAGATACGCAGTATTTT. Translated: CASSLTSGSADTQYF.

This clonotype was seen repeatedly, ten times or more. The chain has TRBV6-6 and TRBJ1-4; D is uncertain. V lost 4 bases, J lost 4 bases, and 4 bases lay in between. CDR3 length: 12 amino acids. The germline CDR1 and CDR2 sequences are MNHNY and SVGAGI (reference sequence). CDR3 amino acids: CASSFLNEKLFF. The CDR3 DNA is TGTGCCAGCAGTTTCCTTAATGAAAAACTGTTTTTT.

This clonotype was picked up many times. The genes are TRBV7-6 and TRBJ2-1; 8 nucleotides match TRBD2. CDR1 is SGHVS and CDR2 is FNYEAQ in the germline V gene. This CDR3 spans 15 amino acids. Trimming cost V 1 base and J 7 bases; bases outside gene matches: 6. DNA of the CDR3: TGTGCCAGCAGCTTAGAAGCGGGAGAGTGGAATGAGCAGTTCTTC. As protein: CASSLEAGEWNEQFF. The full variable domain, completed using reference TRBV7-6 and TRBJ2-1, is GAGVSQSPRYKVTKRGQDVALRCDPISGHVSLYWYRQALGQGPEFLTYFNYEAQQDKSGLPNDRFSAERPEGSISTLTIQRTEQRDSAMYRCASSLEAGEWNEQFFGPGTRLTVL.